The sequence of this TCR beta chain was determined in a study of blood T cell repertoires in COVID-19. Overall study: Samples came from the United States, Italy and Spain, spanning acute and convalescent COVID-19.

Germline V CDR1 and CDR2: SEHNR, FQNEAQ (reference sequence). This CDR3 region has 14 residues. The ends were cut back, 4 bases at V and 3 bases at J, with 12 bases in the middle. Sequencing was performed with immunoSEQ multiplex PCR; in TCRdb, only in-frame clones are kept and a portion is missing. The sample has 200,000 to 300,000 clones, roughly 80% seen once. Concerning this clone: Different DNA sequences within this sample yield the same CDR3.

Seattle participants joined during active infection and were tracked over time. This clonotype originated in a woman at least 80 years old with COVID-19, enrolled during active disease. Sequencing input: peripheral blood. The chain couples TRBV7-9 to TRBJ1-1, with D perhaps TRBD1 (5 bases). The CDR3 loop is CASSSQGGHTEAFF. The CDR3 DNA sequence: TGTGCCAGCAGCTCCCAGGGTGGCCACACTGAAGCTTTCTTT.